The rows below give T cell receptor beta chains drawn from one sample of a study of response to subunit inactivated influenza vaccine. TCRdb passed the RT-PCR reads through MiXCR, listing each CDR3 protein once. The table includes 450,000 to 700,000 distinct CDR3 sequences, less than 15% detected once. This sample comprised PBMCs from blood, obtained roughly 12 days after vaccination. The receptors stem from a man in his fifties who received an inactivated influenza vaccine. The CDR3 runs from the conserved cysteine through the conserved F or W. The D gene is left open where the match is weak. Size is omitted from some rows. Given values are once, few, many or a class for expanded clones.

j_gene: TRBJ2-2; abundance: few; v_gene: TRBV5-1; d_gene: .; CDR3aa: CASSGGLSTGELFF; CDR3nt: TGCGCCAGCAGCGGGGGACTGAGCACCGGGGAGCTGTTTTTT
j_gene: TRBJ2-1; abundance: .; v_gene: TRBV12-3/TRBV12-4; d_gene: TRBD2; CDR3aa: CASSGLAAQEYNEQFF; CDR3nt: TGTGCCAGCAGCGGGCTAGCGGCCCAGGAATACAATGAGCAGTTCTTC
j_gene: TRBJ2-1; abundance: many; v_gene: TRBV5-1; d_gene: .; CDR3aa: CASSPSLESGNEQFF; CDR3nt: TGCGCCAGCAGCCCTAGTCTAGAATCGGGCAATGAGCAGTTCTTC
j_gene: TRBJ1-1; abundance: many; v_gene: TRBV12-3/TRBV12-4; d_gene: TRBD1; CDR3aa: CASSWGQGGGNPFF; CDR3nt: TGTGCCAGCAGTTGGGGACAGGGGGGGGGTAATCCTTTCTTT
j_gene: TRBJ2-2; abundance: many; v_gene: TRBV28; d_gene: TRBD1; CDR3aa: CASRRQGAGELFF; CDR3nt: TGTGCCAGCAGACGCCAGGGGGCCGGGGAGCTGTTTTTT
j_gene: TRBJ2-5; abundance: few; v_gene: TRBV10-2; d_gene: TRBD2; CDR3aa: CASRTPLAGGQETQYF; CDR3nt: TGCGCCAGCAGGACGCCACTAGCGGGGGGGCAAGAGACCCAGTACTTC
j_gene: TRBJ2-2; abundance: few; v_gene: TRBV29-1; d_gene: .; CDR3aa: CSGRESAGELFF; CDR3nt: TGCAGCGGCAGGGAATCCGCCGGGGAGCTGTTTTTT
j_gene: TRBJ2-3; abundance: .; v_gene: TRBV2; d_gene: TRBD1; CDR3aa: CASQRDRGTDTQYF; CDR3nt: TGTGCCAGCCAGCGGGACAGGGGCACAGATACGCAGTATTTT
j_gene: TRBJ2-7; abundance: .; v_gene: TRBV29-1; d_gene: TRBD1; CDR3aa: CSVTGTGLFYEQYF; CDR3nt: TGCAGCGTGACCGGGACAGGCTTATTCTACGAGCAGTACTTC
j_gene: TRBJ2-5; abundance: .; v_gene: TRBV6-1; d_gene: .; CDR3aa: CASRDEGWRFVAETQYF; CDR3nt: TGTGCCAGCAGGGACGAGGGGTGGAGGTTTGTAGCAGAGACCCAGTACTTC
j_gene: TRBJ2-7; abundance: many; v_gene: TRBV29-1; d_gene: .; CDR3aa: CSVEEGVHEQYF; CDR3nt: TGCAGCGTTGAAGAGGGTGTGCACGAGCAGTACTTC
j_gene: TRBJ2-7; abundance: .; v_gene: TRBV29-1; d_gene: .; CDR3aa: CSVENTDSYEQYF; CDR3nt: TGCAGCGTTGAAAACACAGACTCCTACGAGCAGTACTTC
j_gene: TRBJ2-1; abundance: few; v_gene: TRBV29-1; d_gene: TRBD1; CDR3aa: CSVVKGANEQFF; CDR3nt: TGCAGCGTTGTCAAGGGGGCGAATGAGCAGTTCTTC
j_gene: TRBJ2-4; abundance: few; v_gene: TRBV7-9; d_gene: TRBD1; CDR3aa: CASSSGQGGMNIQYF; CDR3nt: TGTGCCAGCAGCTCCGGACAGGGCGGAATGAACATTCAGTACTTC
j_gene: TRBJ1-5; abundance: .; v_gene: TRBV6-2/TRBV6-3; d_gene: TRBD1; CDR3aa: CASRKGQGGQPQHF; CDR3nt: TGTGCCAGCAGGAAGGGACAGGGTGGGCAGCCCCAGCATTTT
j_gene: TRBJ2-7; abundance: few; v_gene: TRBV12-3/TRBV12-4; d_gene: TRBD2; CDR3aa: CASTIAGEGYEQYF; CDR3nt: TGTGCCAGCACCATAGCGGGGGAAGGTTACGAGCAGTACTTC
j_gene: TRBJ1-1; abundance: .; v_gene: TRBV5-1; d_gene: .; CDR3aa: CASSLVWTGTEAFF; CDR3nt: TGCGCCAGCAGCTTGGTGTGGACGGGAACTGAAGCTTTCTTT
j_gene: TRBJ1-6; abundance: .; v_gene: TRBV6-2/TRBV6-3; d_gene: .; CDR3aa: CASWDNSPLHF; CDR3nt: TGTGCCAGCTGGGACAATTCACCCCTCCACTTT
j_gene: TRBJ2-1; abundance: few; v_gene: TRBV6-2/TRBV6-3; d_gene: TRBD1; CDR3aa: CASSYPNRGLRNEQFF; CDR3nt: TGTGCCAGCAGTTACCCTAACAGGGGGCTCCGCAATGAGCAGTTCTTC
j_gene: TRBJ1-6; abundance: few; v_gene: TRBV4-2; d_gene: .; CDR3aa: CASSQDFGGFLHF; CDR3nt: TGTGCCAGCAGCCAAGATTTTGGGGGGTTCCTCCACTTT
j_gene: TRBJ2-5; abundance: many; v_gene: TRBV10-3; d_gene: TRBD2; CDR3aa: CAISEPGLAGGPETQYF; CDR3nt: TGTGCCATCAGTGAGCCTGGCCTAGCGGGAGGGCCTGAGACCCAGTACTTC
j_gene: TRBJ2-1; abundance: many; v_gene: TRBV7-8; d_gene: TRBD2; CDR3aa: CASSLVRWAGGFYNEQFF; CDR3nt: TGTGCCAGCAGCTTAGTGCGTTGGGCGGGGGGGTTTTACAATGAGCAGTTCTTC
j_gene: TRBJ2-2; abundance: few; v_gene: TRBV9; d_gene: .; CDR3aa: CASSVRTMNTGELFF; CDR3nt: TGTGCCAGCAGCGTAAGGACAATGAACACCGGGGAGCTGTTTTTT
j_gene: TRBJ2-1; abundance: few; v_gene: TRBV20-1; d_gene: TRBD1; CDR3aa: CSARTGVLQFF; CDR3nt: TGCAGTGCTAGGACAGGGGTCCTTCAGTTCTTC
j_gene: TRBJ1-1; abundance: .; v_gene: TRBV6-5; d_gene: TRBD1; CDR3aa: CASSSKDRRPEAFF; CDR3nt: TGTGCCAGCAGTTCCAAGGACAGGAGGCCTGAAGCTTTCTTT
j_gene: TRBJ1-2; abundance: few; v_gene: TRBV20-1; d_gene: .; CDR3aa: CSARVGGFYGYTF; CDR3nt: TGCAGTGCTAGAGTAGGAGGGTTCTATGGCTACACCTTC
j_gene: TRBJ2-2; abundance: many; v_gene: TRBV5-1; d_gene: .; CDR3aa: CASSSYYTGELFF; CDR3nt: TGCGCCAGCAGCTCCTACTACACCGGGGAGCTGTTTTTT
j_gene: TRBJ2-3; abundance: .; v_gene: TRBV12-3/TRBV12-4; d_gene: .; CDR3aa: CASSPLRFPSTDTQYF; CDR3nt: TGTGCCAGCAGTCCATTAAGGTTCCCTAGCACAGATACGCAGTATTTT
j_gene: TRBJ2-7; abundance: .; v_gene: TRBV7-6; d_gene: TRBD2; CDR3aa: CASSLGSGGLAGTYEQYF; CDR3nt: TGTGCCAGCAGCTTAGGGTCTGGCGGTCTAGCGGGAACCTACGAGCAGTACTTC
j_gene: TRBJ2-5; abundance: few; v_gene: TRBV3-1; d_gene: .; CDR3aa: CASSQARVRETQYF; CDR3nt: TGTGCCAGCAGCCAAGCCAGGGTGAGGGAGACCCAGTACTTC
j_gene: TRBJ1-5; abundance: .; v_gene: TRBV15; d_gene: TRBD1; CDR3aa: CATRDGQGGQPQHF; CDR3nt: TGTGCCACCAGAGATGGACAGGGAGGACAGCCCCAGCATTTT
j_gene: TRBJ2-7; abundance: few; v_gene: TRBV7-8; d_gene: TRBD1; CDR3aa: CASRSGTGHYEQYF; CDR3nt: TGTGCCAGCAGATCCGGGACAGGGCACTACGAGCAGTACTTC
j_gene: TRBJ2-5; abundance: few; v_gene: TRBV3-1; d_gene: .; CDR3aa: CASSLMDTYVETQYF; CDR3nt: TGTGCCAGCAGCCTGATGGACACCTACGTAGAGACCCAGTACTTC
j_gene: TRBJ2-6; abundance: .; v_gene: TRBV12-3/TRBV12-4; d_gene: .; CDR3aa: CASSGGTAGANVLTF; CDR3nt: TGTGCCAGCAGTGGGGGGACAGCTGGGGCCAACGTCCTGACTTTC
j_gene: TRBJ2-1; abundance: few; v_gene: TRBV2; d_gene: .; CDR3aa: CASSEGGGAYNEQFF; CDR3nt: TGTGCCAGCAGTGAAGGAGGGGGGGCCTACAATGAGCAGTTCTTC
j_gene: TRBJ2-3; abundance: few; v_gene: TRBV15; d_gene: TRBD1; CDR3aa: CATSSNRGGIDTQYF; CDR3nt: TGTGCCACCAGCAGCAACAGGGGTGGAATAGATACGCAGTATTTT
j_gene: TRBJ2-7; abundance: few; v_gene: TRBV11-2; d_gene: .; CDR3aa: CASSPGRGLSSYEQYF; CDR3nt: TGTGCCAGCAGCCCCGGCAGGGGCCTTTCCTCCTACGAGCAGTACTTC
j_gene: TRBJ1-1; abundance: .; v_gene: TRBV12-3/TRBV12-4; d_gene: .; CDR3aa: CASSLGGGATAFF; CDR3nt: TGTGCCAGCAGTCTTGGGGGGGGCGCGACGGCTTTCTTT
j_gene: TRBJ1-6; abundance: .; v_gene: TRBV6-1; d_gene: .; CDR3aa: CASSGSNNSPLHF; CDR3nt: TGTGCCAGCAGCGGGAGCAATAATTCACCCCTCCACTTT
j_gene: TRBJ1-2; abundance: .; v_gene: TRBV20-1; d_gene: .; CDR3aa: CSARDQATNYGYTF; CDR3nt: TGCAGTGCTAGAGATCAGGCCACTAACTATGGCTACACCTTC
j_gene: TRBJ2-1; abundance: many; v_gene: TRBV12-3/TRBV12-4; d_gene: TRBD1; CDR3aa: CASRTRTGETYNEQFF; CDR3nt: TGTGCCAGCAGGACACGGACAGGGGAAACCTACAATGAGCAGTTCTTC
j_gene: TRBJ2-4; abundance: .; v_gene: TRBV12-3/TRBV12-4; d_gene: TRBD1; CDR3aa: CASSFVAGGSKNIQYF; CDR3nt: TGTGCCAGCAGTTTTGTGGCAGGGGGATCCAAAAACATTCAGTACTTC
j_gene: TRBJ2-5; abundance: .; v_gene: TRBV20-1; d_gene: .; CDR3aa: CSARDGNRVGETQYF; CDR3nt: TGCAGTGCTAGAGATGGGAACAGGGTTGGGGAGACCCAGTACTTC
j_gene: TRBJ2-5; abundance: .; v_gene: TRBV11-2; d_gene: .; CDR3aa: CASSLAGVQTQYF; CDR3nt: TGTGCCAGCAGCTTAGCAGGCGTACAGACCCAGTACTTC
j_gene: TRBJ2-1; abundance: .; v_gene: TRBV29-1; d_gene: .; CDR3aa: CSVVGGVSYNEQFF; CDR3nt: TGCAGCGTTGTTGGCGGGGTATCCTACAATGAGCAGTTCTTC
j_gene: TRBJ2-1; abundance: .; v_gene: TRBV7-2; d_gene: TRBD2; CDR3aa: CASRSGETSGYNEQFF; CDR3nt: TGTGCCAGCAGGTCAGGTGAGACTAGCGGATACAATGAGCAGTTCTTC
j_gene: TRBJ2-7; abundance: .; v_gene: TRBV20-1; d_gene: TRBD1; CDR3aa: CSASLQGLGAEQYF; CDR3nt: TGCAGTGCTAGCCTACAGGGGTTAGGGGCAGAGCAGTACTTC
j_gene: TRBJ2-7; abundance: .; v_gene: TRBV7-2; d_gene: TRBD2; CDR3aa: CASSLGSGISYEQYF; CDR3nt: TGTGCCAGCAGCTTAGGGAGCGGGATCTCCTACGAGCAGTACTTC
j_gene: TRBJ2-1; abundance: many; v_gene: TRBV7-2; d_gene: .; CDR3aa: CASSPRDYNEQFF; CDR3nt: TGTGCCAGCAGCCCCCGGGACTACAATGAGCAGTTCTTC
j_gene: TRBJ2-2; abundance: few; v_gene: TRBV5-1; d_gene: .; CDR3aa: CASSLGDTGTGELFF; CDR3nt: TGCGCCAGCAGCTTGGGGGACACAGGCACCGGGGAGCTGTTTTTT
j_gene: TRBJ2-5; abundance: .; v_gene: TRBV28; d_gene: .; CDR3aa: CASNEGGPWETQYF; CDR3nt: TGTGCCAGCAACGAGGGGGGTCCGTGGGAGACCCAGTACTTC
j_gene: TRBJ2-7; abundance: .; v_gene: TRBV3-1; d_gene: TRBD1; CDR3aa: CASSPGGLSEQYF; CDR3nt: TGTGCCAGCAGCCCAGGGGGCCTGAGCGAGCAGTACTTC
j_gene: TRBJ2-3; abundance: few; v_gene: TRBV28; d_gene: TRBD2; CDR3aa: CASSLSSYLRREGQDTQYF; CDR3nt: TGTGCCAGCAGTTTATCGTCTTATCTGCGGCGGGAGGGCCAAGATACGCAGTATTTT
j_gene: TRBJ2-1; abundance: .; v_gene: TRBV6-1; d_gene: .; CDR3aa: CASSKWTDNEQFF; CDR3nt: TGTGCCAGCAGTAAGTGGACGGACAATGAGCAGTTCTTC
j_gene: TRBJ2-5; abundance: few; v_gene: TRBV2; d_gene: .; CDR3aa: CASSRGPNQETQYF; CDR3nt: TGTGCCAGCAGTAGGGGACCCAACCAAGAGACCCAGTACTTC
j_gene: TRBJ1-5; abundance: many; v_gene: TRBV5-1; d_gene: .; CDR3aa: CASSLGQGGQPQHF; CDR3nt: TGCGCCAGCAGCTTGGGTCAGGGTGGTCAGCCCCAGCATTTT
j_gene: TRBJ2-5; abundance: .; v_gene: TRBV7-2; d_gene: .; CDR3aa: CASSPSREETQYF; CDR3nt: TGTGCCAGCAGCCCGTCTAGGGAAGAGACCCAGTACTTC